This is a list of T cell receptor beta chains from one sample in a study of human T cells and chemical hapten exposure. TCRdb fed the RACE reads into MiXCR, producing one record per CDR3 protein. The sample lists about 260,000 distinct CDR3 sequences; about 8.6% were seen once. The sequencing here drew on whole blood, taken in connection with sensitization to the hapten diphenylcyclopropenone (DPC). The receptors were sampled from a middle-aged woman with alopecia areata. Some clones in this sample may be carry-over from other donors' samples. Each CDR3 is given with its conserved first and last residue. The D gene is left open where the match is weak. Size tells how often a clone was seen (once, few, many) or the class of an expanded clone, and some rows leave it out.

d_call | j_call | cdr3_length | v_call | clone_size | cdr3_nt | cdr3_aa
. | TRBJ1-1 | 15 | TRBV5-1 | once | TGCGCCAGCTCGTATCCGGACGCCTTGAACACTGAAGCTTTCTTT | CASSYPDALNTEAFF
TRBD1 | TRBJ2-7 | 13 | TRBV5-1 | . | TGCGCCAGCAGCCCCGGGACAGGGGTCGAGCAGTACTTC | CASSPGTGVEQYF
TRBD1 | TRBJ2-3 | 15 | TRBV6-6 | few | TGTGCCAGCAGCGATACAGGGGGCAACACAGATACGCAGTATTTT | CASSDTGGNTDTQYF
. | TRBJ1-5 | 14 | TRBV12-3/TRBV12-4 | few | TGTGCCAGCAGCGGCGGAATTGGCAATCAGCCCCAGCATTTT | CASSGGIGNQPQHF
. | TRBJ2-5 | 16 | TRBV3-1 | many | TGTGCCAGCAGCCAAGTAATAGGCAAGGGCCAAGAGACCCAGTACTTC | CASSQVIGKGQETQYF
. | TRBJ2-4 | 14 | TRBV11-2 | many | TGTGCCAGCAGCCCAAACAGGGGCGGGAGCATTCAGTACTTC | CASSPNRGGSIQYF
TRBD2 | TRBJ2-1 | 15 | TRBV29-1 | few | TGCAGCGTTGCCAAACGACTAGCGGGAGGGAGTGAGCAGTTCTTC | CSVAKRLAGGSEQFF
. | TRBJ2-7 | 12 | TRBV12-3/TRBV12-4 | many | TGTGCCAGCCAAGGCAGTTCCTACGAGCAGTACTTC | CASQGSSYEQYF
TRBD2 | TRBJ2-3 | 15 | TRBV5-5 | few | TGTGCCAGCAGCCCGGGACTAGCGGGAGGGGGAACGCAGTATTTT | CASSPGLAGGGTQYF
TRBD1 | TRBJ2-7 | 14 | TRBV20-1 | few | TGCAGTGCCAGGGGGACATTGACCTTCTACGAGCAGTACTTC | CSARGTLTFYEQYF
. | TRBJ2-5 | 15 | TRBV5-1 | . | TGCGCCAGCAGCATCGATACAGGGCCTCTCGAGACCCAGTACTTC | CASSIDTGPLETQYF
. | TRBJ2-7 | 14 | TRBV28 | few | TGTGCCAGCAGTCCGAGGGTCTGGTTCCGCGAGCAGTACTTC | CASSPRVWFREQYF
. | TRBJ1-6 | 14 | TRBV12-3/TRBV12-4 | few | TGTGCCAGCACCCCACGCTCCTATAATTCACCCCTCCACTTT | CASTPRSYNSPLHF
TRBD2 | TRBJ2-1 | 15 | TRBV6-5 | few | TGTGCCAGCAGCACGGGACTAGCGGGTATCAATGAGCAGTTCTTC | CASSTGLAGINEQFF
. | TRBJ1-5 | 12 | TRBV29-1 | few | TGCAGCGTTGGAGCAGGGAATCAGCCCCAGCATTTT | CSVGAGNQPQHF
. | TRBJ1-2 | 14 | TRBV28 | . | TGTGCCAGCAGTTTGGGGCTGGGGGGCTATGGCTACACCTTC | CASSLGLGGYGYTF
. | TRBJ1-2 | 14 | TRBV6-5 | many | TGTGCCAGCAGTTCAGGCACTCGGGGGCTCGGCTACACCTTC | CASSSGTRGLGYTF
. | TRBJ1-1 | 13 | TRBV4-3 | few | TGCGCCAGCAGCCAAGAACAGTTCACTGAAGCTTTCTTT | CASSQEQFTEAFF
TRBD1 | TRBJ2-4 | 15 | TRBV7-2 | . | TGTGCCAGCAGCGGTTGGACAGGGGCCAAAAACATTCAGTACTTC | CASSGWTGAKNIQYF
. | TRBJ1-5 | 14 | TRBV7-6 | . | TGTGCCAGCAGTATAGGGAGCTACAATCAGCCCCAGCATTTT | CASSIGSYNQPQHF
. | TRBJ2-6 | 15 | TRBV7-2 | . | TGTGCCAGCAGCTTAGGAGTCTCCGGGGCCAACGTCCTGACTTTC | CASSLGVSGANVLTF
TRBD2 | TRBJ2-3 | 16 | TRBV7-2 | . | TGTGCCAGCAGCTTAGCCGGAGCGGGGAGCACAGATACGCAGTATTTT | CASSLAGAGSTDTQYF
. | TRBJ2-3 | 17 | TRBV20-1 | few | TGCAGTGCTAGAGACGGGGGGCCCGGCGTAGGAACAGATACGCAGTATTTT | CSARDGGPGVGTDTQYF
. | TRBJ2-3 | 13 | TRBV11-1 | many | TGTGCCACGGCGGACAGAAGCACAGATACGCAGTATTTT | CATADRSTDTQYF
TRBD1 | TRBJ1-4 | 14 | TRBV7-7 | . | TGTGCTAGCAGGATCGACAGGGGGAATGAAAAACTGTTTTTT | CASRIDRGNEKLFF
. | TRBJ2-3 | 15 | TRBV7-9 | few | TGTGCCAGCAGCTACAGGGCATCCCACACAGATACGCAGTATTTT | CASSYRASHTDTQYF
TRBD1 | TRBJ2-7 | 16 | TRBV5-5 | few | TGTGCCAGCAGCTTGGTAAGGACAGGGGTATCCTACGAGCAGTACTTC | CASSLVRTGVSYEQYF
TRBD2 | TRBJ2-4 | 16 | TRBV20-1 | few | TGCAGTGCTAGAGGACTAGCGGGAGTGGAGGGAAACATTCAGTACTTC | CSARGLAGVEGNIQYF
. | TRBJ2-1 | 15 | TRBV11-2 | . | TGTGCCAGCAGCGTTGGCTCGAGCTCCTACAATGAGCAGTTCTTC | CASSVGSSSYNEQFF
. | TRBJ1-1 | 12 | TRBV28 | many | TGTGCCACTCGCGGCGGCGACACTGAAGCTTTCTTT | CATRGGDTEAFF
. | TRBJ2-1 | 11 | TRBV12-3/TRBV12-4 | many | TGTGCCAGCAACCTTGGGTATGAGCAGTTCTTC | CASNLGYEQFF
TRBD2 | TRBJ2-2 | 14 | TRBV20-1 | few | TGCAGTGCTATTACCGGGAGGGATCTCGGGGAGCTGTTTTTT | CSAITGRDLGELFF
. | TRBJ1-4 | 16 | TRBV11-2 | many | TGTGCCAGCAGCTTCTCCTCGACGCAGGCTAATGAAAAACTGTTTTTT | CASSFSSTQANEKLFF
TRBD2 | TRBJ2-1 | 14 | TRBV29-1 | . | TGCAGCGTCCAGAGCGGGAGTCCCTACAATGAGCAGTTCTTC | CSVQSGSPYNEQFF
TRBD1 | TRBJ1-1 | 15 | TRBV7-9 | . | TGTGCCAGCAGCACCAGACAGGGGGCGGCCACTGAAGCTTTCTTT | CASSTRQGAATEAFF
TRBD2 | TRBJ2-1 | 15 | TRBV4-3 | . | TGCGCCAGCAGCCGTCCGACTAGCGGGAGGGTTGAGCAGTTCTTC | CASSRPTSGRVEQFF
. | TRBJ2-4 | 15 | TRBV12-3/TRBV12-4 | many | TGTGCCAGCAGTTTAAGAGGGTCTGCCAAAAACATTCAGTACTTC | CASSLRGSAKNIQYF
TRBD2 | TRBJ2-7 | 16 | TRBV6-1 | once | TGTGCCAGCAGTGAAGCTCCGGAGGCTAGCGGGAGGTCGCAGTACTTC | CASSEAPEASGRSQYF
TRBD1 | TRBJ2-7 | 14 | TRBV6-5 | many | TGTGCCAGCAGACGCGTCAGGGGGTTGGGGGAGCAGTACTTC | CASRRVRGLGEQYF
. | TRBJ2-1 | 14 | TRBV28 | few | TGTGCCAGCAGTTTATCGCGGCCTACCAATGAGCAGTTCTTC | CASSLSRPTNEQFF
TRBD2 | TRBJ2-3 | 16 | TRBV11-1 | few | TGTGCCAGCAGCTTAGCTTGGGGGAGGGCCCGGAGTACGCAGTATTTT | CASSLAWGRARSTQYF
TRBD2 | TRBJ2-1 | 14 | TRBV7-6 | few | TGTGCCACCTCGAGGGAGGGGCCCTACAATGAGCAGTTCTTC | CATSREGPYNEQFF
TRBD2 | TRBJ2-3 | 17 | TRBV24-1 | . | TGTGCCACCAGTGATCCTAGACTAGCGGGAGTTTTAGATACGCAGTATTTT | CATSDPRLAGVLDTQYF
TRBD2 | TRBJ2-1 | 15 | TRBV6-2/TRBV6-3 | . | TGTGCCAGCAGCACCGGGACTAGAGTGTACAATGAGCAGTTCTTC | CASSTGTRVYNEQFF
TRBD2 | TRBJ2-7 | 12 | TRBV28 | . | TGTGCCAGCAGGCAGCGGGACCGCGAGCAGTACTTC | CASRQRDREQYF
TRBD1 | TRBJ2-2 | 14 | TRBV10-3 | . | TGTGCCATCAGGGCGACAGGGGCCACCGGGGAGCTGTTTTTT | CAIRATGATGELFF
. | TRBJ2-7 | 18 | TRBV4-1 | few | TGCGCCAGCAGCCAAGAACTGAGACCGGACAATCTCGCCTACGAGCAGTACTTC | CASSQELRPDNLAYEQYF
. | TRBJ2-1 | 12 | TRBV7-2 | few | TGTGCCAGCAGCTTGGGCGGGCCCAAGCAGTTCTTC | CASSLGGPKQFF
TRBD1 | TRBJ2-3 | 19 | TRBV6-1 | . | TGTGCCAGCAGGCTTTTCACCGACAGACAGGGCATCCGCGGTGATACGCAGTATTTT | CASRLFTDRQGIRGDTQYF
TRBD2 | TRBJ2-2 | 16 | TRBV7-2 | . | TGTGCCAGCAGCTTAGGGGGACTATCCCTCTACGGGGAGCTGTTTTTT | CASSLGGLSLYGELFF
. | TRBJ1-5 | 14 | TRBV6-2/TRBV6-3 | . | TGTGCCAGCAGTTCCACAGGGCAGGTTCAGCCCCAGCATTTT | CASSSTGQVQPQHF
. | TRBJ2-1 | 19 | TRBV7-2 | few | TGTGCCAGCAGGGATCCGGGCCTGGGCCGTCATGGGGCCTACAATGAGCAGTTCTTC | CASRDPGLGRHGAYNEQFF
. | TRBJ1-5 | 17 | TRBV6-2/TRBV6-3 | . | TGTGCCAGCAGTTACTCGAGAGGGGAGACGGGCAATCAGCCCCAGCATTTT | CASSYSRGETGNQPQHF